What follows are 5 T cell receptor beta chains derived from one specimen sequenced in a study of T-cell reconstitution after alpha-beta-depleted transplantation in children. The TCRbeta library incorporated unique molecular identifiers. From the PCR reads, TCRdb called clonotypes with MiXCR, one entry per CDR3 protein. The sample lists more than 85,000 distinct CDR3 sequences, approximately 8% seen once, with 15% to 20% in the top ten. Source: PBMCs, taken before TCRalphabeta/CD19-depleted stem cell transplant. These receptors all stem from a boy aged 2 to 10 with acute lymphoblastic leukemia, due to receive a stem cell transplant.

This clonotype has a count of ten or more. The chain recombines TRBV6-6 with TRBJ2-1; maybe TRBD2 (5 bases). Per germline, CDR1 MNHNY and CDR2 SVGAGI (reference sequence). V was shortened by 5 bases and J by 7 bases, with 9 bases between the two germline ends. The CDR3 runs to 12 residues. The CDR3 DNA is TGTGCCAGCAGTCGAGGGAATAATGAGCAGTTCTTC. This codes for CASSRGNNEQFF.

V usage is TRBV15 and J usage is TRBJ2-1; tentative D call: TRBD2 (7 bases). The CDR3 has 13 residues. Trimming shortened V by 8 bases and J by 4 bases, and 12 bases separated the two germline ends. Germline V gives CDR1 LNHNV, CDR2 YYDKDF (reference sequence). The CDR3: CATEGGNYNEQFF. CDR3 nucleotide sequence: TGTGCCACCGAGGGGGGGAATTACAATGAGCAGTTCTTC.

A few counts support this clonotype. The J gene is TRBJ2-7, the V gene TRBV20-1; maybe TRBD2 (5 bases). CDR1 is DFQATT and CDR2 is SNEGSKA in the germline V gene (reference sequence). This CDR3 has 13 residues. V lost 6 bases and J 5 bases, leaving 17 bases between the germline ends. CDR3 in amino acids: CSAGGFRGNEQYF. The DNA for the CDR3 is TGCAGTGCCGGAGGTTTCCGAGGCAACGAGCAGTACTTC.

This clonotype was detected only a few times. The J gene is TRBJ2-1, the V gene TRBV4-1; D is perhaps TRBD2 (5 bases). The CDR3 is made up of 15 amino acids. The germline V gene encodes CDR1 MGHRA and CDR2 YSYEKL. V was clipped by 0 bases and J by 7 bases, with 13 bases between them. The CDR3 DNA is TGCGCCAGCAGCCAAGAGAGGAGGTCGGTGAATGAGCAGTTCTTC. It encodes CASSQERRSVNEQFF.

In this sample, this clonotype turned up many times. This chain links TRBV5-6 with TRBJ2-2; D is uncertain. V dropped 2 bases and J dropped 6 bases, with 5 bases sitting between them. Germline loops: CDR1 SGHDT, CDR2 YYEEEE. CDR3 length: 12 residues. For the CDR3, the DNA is TGTGCCAGCAGCTTATTCCCCGGGGAGCTGTTTTTT. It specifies CASSLFPGELFF.